The next 14 T cell receptor beta chains were all read from a single sample in a study of blood T cell repertoires in COVID-19. Profiled with immunoSEQ multiplex PCR; TCRdb holds only in-frame clones, not every one. The top ten hold more than 9.5% of the sample, which has about 160,000 clones, about four fifths seen once. Sequencing was performed on peripheral blood. These receptors were collected from a man aged 55-75 years with active or convalescent COVID-19.

The rearrangement joins TRBV7-9 to TRBJ2-7, with TRBD2 matching 11 bases. The CDR3 runs 17 residues. V was pared by 0 bases and J by 4 bases, with 8 bases of the junction left unmatched. The germline V gene encodes CDR1 SEHNR and CDR2 FQNEAQ (reference sequence). The CDR3 coding sequence is TGTGCCAGCAGCTTAGCTGGCGTGGCTAGCGGGAGGTACGAGCAGTACTTC. Translating it yields CASSLAGVASGRYEQYF.

The CDR3 is CASSPSGGGLSNSPLHF. CDR3 coding DNA: TGTGCCAGCTCACCTTCAGGTGGGGGGTTGAGTAATTCACCCCTCCACTTT. This sequence joins TRBV18 and TRBJ1-6; possibly TRBD1 for D (5 bases). CDR3 length: 17 amino acids. Trimming removed 3 bases from V and 6 bases from J, with 18 bases in between. Germline V gene lookup returns CDR1 KGHSH and CDR2 LQKENI.

The rearrangement uses TRBV18 and TRBJ1-3; D might be TRBD1 (5 bases). Germline values: CDR1 KGHSH, CDR2 LQKENI. The ends were cut back, 2 bases at V and 4 bases at J, with 18 bases in the middle. The CDR3 consists of 17 residues. CDR3 protein: CASSPITAADRGNTIYF. The CDR3, as DNA: TGTGCCAGCTCACCAATTACGGCTGCCGACAGAGGAAACACCATATATTTT.

The J gene is TRBJ2-1, the V gene TRBV9; 13 bases match TRBD2. J lost 6 bases, V lost 0 bases, and 0 bases had no gene match. Germline CDR1 reads SGDLS; CDR2 reads YYNGEE. The CDR3 covers 15 residues. The CDR3 bases are TGTGCCAGCAGCGTAGGACTAGCGGGGGGCAATGAGCAGTTCTTC. This translates into CASSVGLAGGNEQFF.

The chain couples TRBV29-1 to TRBJ1-1, with D maybe TRBD1 (5 bases). Germline V gene lookup returns CDR1 SQVTM and CDR2 ANQGSEA. Trimming stripped 7 bases from V and 1 base from J, with 7 bases between. The CDR3 extends over 11 amino acids. The CDR3 spells CSATGNTEAFF. The CDR3 DNA is TGCAGCGCCACAGGGAACACTGAAGCTTTCTTT. Together with reference TRBV29-1 and TRBJ1-1, the CDR3 gives the full variable domain: SAVISQKPSRDICQRGTSLTIQCQVDSQVTMMFWYRQQPGQSLTLIATANQGSEATYESGFVIDKFPISRPNLTFSTLTVSNMSPEDSSIYLCSATGNTEAFFGQGTRLTVV.

This rearrangement joins TRBV5-4 to TRBJ1-2; 9 bases agree with TRBD1. Germline V gene data show CDR1 as SGHNT and CDR2 as YYREEE (reference sequence). The V gene end was trimmed by 3 bases and the J gene end by 3 bases; junction bases not matched to a gene: 6. The CDR3 contains 15 residues. The CDR3 sequence: CASSWKTGGYYGYTF. CDR3 DNA: TGTGCCAGCAGCTGGAAGACAGGGGGTTACTATGGCTACACCTTC.

The rearrangement joins TRBV6-5 to TRBJ2-7; 7 positions match TRBD2. Germline trimming cut 2 bases from V and 2 bases from J; bases unmatched to any gene: 3. Per germline, CDR1 MNHEY and CDR2 SVGAGI. The CDR3 is made up of 14 amino acids. In DNA, the CDR3 is TGTGCCAGCAGTTACGGGAGGGACGCCTACGAGCAGTACTTC. As protein: CASSYGRDAYEQYF.

The rearrangement joins TRBV7-2 to TRBJ2-5; TRBD2 aligns across 12 bases. Trimming removed 1 base from V and 6 bases from J; junction bases left unmatched: 6. Germline CDR1 and CDR2: SGHTA and FQGNSA. This CDR3 is 16 amino acids long. The CDR3 DNA reads as TGTGCCAGCAGCTTAGTATCTAGCGGGGGGGCAAAGACCCAGTACTTC. Translation gives CASSLVSSGGAKTQYF. The whole variable domain, filled in from reference TRBV7-2 and TRBJ2-5, reads GAGVSQSPSNKVTEKGKDVELRCDPISGHTALYWYRQSLGQGLEFLIYFQGNSAPDKSGLPSDRFSAERTGGSVSTLTIQRTQQEDSAVYLCASSLVSSGGAKTQYFGPGTRLLVL.

This chain connects TRBV5-1 to TRBJ1-1; 11 nucleotides match TRBD1. V trimming: 3 bases; J trimming: 5 bases; junction bases outside the gene matches: 3. CDR1 and CDR2 from the germline V gene are SGHRS and YFSETQ. The CDR3 runs 14 residues. The CDR3 sequence: CASSWTGGGTEAFF. The CDR3 nucleotides read TGCGCCAGCAGCTGGACAGGGGGCGGGACTGAAGCTTTCTTT.

CDR3 amino acids: CASSPTSGDYNEQFF. CDR3 DNA sequence: TGTGCCAGCAGTCCCACTAGCGGAGACTACAATGAGCAGTTCTTC. The gene calls are TRBV6-5 and TRBJ2-1; 8 bases match TRBD2. The CDR3 contains 15 residues. Germline V gene data show CDR1 as MNHEY and CDR2 as SVGAGI. The V segment lost 5 bases and the J segment 3 bases; nucleotides outside the gene matches: 6.

The chain has TRBV27 and TRBJ2-1; the D gene is possibly TRBD2 (5 bases). V lost 7 bases, J lost 3 bases, and 16 bases lay in between. The CDR3 has 15 residues. Germline values: CDR1 MNHEY, CDR2 SMNVEV (reference sequence). CDR3 loop: CASMEVLNRYNEQFF. CDR3 sequence (DNA): TGTGCCAGCATGGAGGTACTCAACCGCTACAATGAGCAGTTCTTC.

This rearrangement joins TRBV3-1 (or the pseudogene TRBV3-2) to TRBJ2-7, with TRBD2 identical over 14 bases. J lost 1 base, V lost 5 bases, and 13 bases had no gene match. Germline V gene sequence: CDR1 LGHDT, CDR2 YNNKEL (reference sequence). The CDR3 sequence is 19 residues long. CDR3 sequence (DNA): TGTGCCAGCAGCGCAAGACCGGGACTAGCGGGAGTCGTGTCCTACGAGCAGTACTTC. Translation gives CASSARPGLAGVVSYEQYF.

J is TRBJ2-5 and V is TRBV3-1 (or the pseudogene TRBV3-2), with D hard to call. This CDR3 has 15 residues. Germline V lookup: CDR1 LGHDT, CDR2 YNNKEL (reference sequence). Trimming took off 0 bases at V and 0 bases at J, with 8 bases between the two ends. CDR3 DNA sequence: TGTGCCAGCAGCCAAGAACAGAAATACCAAGAGACCCAGTACTTC. Encoded protein: CASSQEQKYQETQYF.

The chain has TRBV14 and TRBJ1-6; D remains unclear. Per the germline V gene, CDR1 is SGHDN and CDR2 is FVKESK. The V end lost 3 bases, the J end lost 8 bases, and 8 bases lay between the germline ends. CDR3 length: 13 amino acids. The CDR3 sequence: CASSQTLDSPLHF. The CDR3 DNA reads TGTGCCAGCAGCCAGACATTGGATTCACCCCTCCACTTT.